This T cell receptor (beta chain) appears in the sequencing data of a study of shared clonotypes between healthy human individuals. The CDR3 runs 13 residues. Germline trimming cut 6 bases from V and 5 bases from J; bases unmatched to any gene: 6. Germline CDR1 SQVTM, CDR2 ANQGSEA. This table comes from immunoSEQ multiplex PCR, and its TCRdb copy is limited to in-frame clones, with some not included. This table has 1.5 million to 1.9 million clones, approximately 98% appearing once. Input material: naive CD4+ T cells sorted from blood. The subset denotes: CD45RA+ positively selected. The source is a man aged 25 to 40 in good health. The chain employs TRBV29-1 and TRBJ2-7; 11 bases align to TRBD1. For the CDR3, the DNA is TGCAGCGTCGGGACAGGGGGTGGCAACGAGCAGTACTTC. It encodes CSVGTGGGNEQYF.